Listed below are T cell receptor beta chains from one sample, sequenced in a study of T cell responses to AZD1222 COVID-19 vaccine. Data came from immunoSEQ multiplex PCR; TCRdb stores just in-frame clones and leaves some out. This table has fewer than 50,000 clones, 70% to 80% appearing once. Material: peripheral blood, obtained on day 0 of AZD1222 vaccination. These receptors were collected from an adult in good health. CDR3s include the opening cysteine and the closing phenylalanine or tryptophan. Each record gives: J gene, clone size, V gene, D gene, CDR3 protein, CDR3 DNA. D genes are given only for firm matches. Size values are once, few and many counts, or a class for expanded clones, and some rows have none.

j_call: TRBJ2-1
clone_size: NA
v_call: TRBV3-1/TRBV3-2
d_call: TRBD2
cdr3_aa: CASSLRTSGSYEQFF
cdr3_nt: TGTGCCAGCAGCCTTCGGACTAGCGGGAGCTATGAGCAGTTCTTC

j_call: TRBJ1-5
clone_size: NA
v_call: TRBV25-1
d_call: TRBD1
cdr3_aa: CASRDFDRGVGPQHF
cdr3_nt: TGTGCCAGCAGGGATTTTGACAGGGGCGTGGGGCCCCAGCATTTT

j_call: TRBJ1-1
clone_size: NA
v_call: TRBV5-4
d_call: TRBD1
cdr3_aa: CASSFDRGTEAFF
cdr3_nt: TGTGCCAGCAGTTTCGACAGGGGCACTGAAGCTTTCTTT

j_call: TRBJ2-7
clone_size: once
v_call: TRBV7-9
d_call: TRBD2
cdr3_aa: CASSFLAGGMHEQYF
cdr3_nt: TGTGCCAGCAGCTTCCTAGCGGGAGGGATGCACGAGCAGTACTTC

j_call: TRBJ2-1
clone_size: NA
v_call: TRBV6-4
d_call: TRBD2
cdr3_aa: CASSGLAGRDEQFF
cdr3_nt: TGTGCCAGCAGTGGACTAGCGGGACGGGATGAGCAGTTCTTC

j_call: TRBJ1-2
clone_size: NA
v_call: TRBV10-3
d_call: NA
cdr3_aa: CAISDSPRDDGYTF
cdr3_nt: TGTGCCATCAGTGATAGTCCCAGGGATGATGGCTACACCTTC

j_call: TRBJ1-2
clone_size: few
v_call: TRBV7-2
d_call: NA
cdr3_aa: CASSLNGGLTNYGYTF
cdr3_nt: TGTGCCAGCAGCTTAAATGGTGGCTTAACTAACTATGGCTACACCTTC

j_call: TRBJ1-2
clone_size: NA
v_call: TRBV6-5
d_call: TRBD1
cdr3_aa: CASSYRQGGGYTF
cdr3_nt: TGTGCCAGCAGTTACCGGCAGGGGGGGGGCTACACCTTC

j_call: TRBJ2-7
clone_size: NA
v_call: TRBV11-2
d_call: NA
cdr3_aa: CASSFSRSYEQYF
cdr3_nt: TGTGCCAGCAGCTTTAGTCGGAGCTACGAGCAGTACTTC

j_call: TRBJ1-5
clone_size: NA
v_call: TRBV28
d_call: NA
cdr3_aa: CASSYRASAQHF
cdr3_nt: TGTGCCAGCAGCTATCGGGCCTCGGCCCAGCATTTT

j_call: TRBJ2-3
clone_size: NA
v_call: TRBV29-1
d_call: NA
cdr3_aa: CSGRGPRGGTQYF
cdr3_nt: TGCAGCGGTCGAGGGCCCAGGGGAGGAACGCAGTATTTT

j_call: TRBJ2-7
clone_size: once
v_call: TRBV13
d_call: NA
cdr3_aa: CASSLAGGEQYF
cdr3_nt: TGTGCCAGCAGCTTAGCAGGGGGGGAGCAGTACTTC

j_call: TRBJ2-3
clone_size: few
v_call: TRBV28
d_call: TRBD2
cdr3_aa: CASSFLKGGSSTDTQYF
cdr3_nt: TGTGCCAGCAGTTTTCTAAAGGGCGGGAGTAGCACAGATACGCAGTATTTT

j_call: TRBJ2-7
clone_size: NA
v_call: TRBV28
d_call: TRBD2
cdr3_aa: CASTNPPSGSYEQYF
cdr3_nt: TGTGCCAGCACAAACCCCCCCAGCGGGAGCTACGAGCAGTACTTC

j_call: TRBJ2-2
clone_size: NA
v_call: TRBV19
d_call: NA
cdr3_aa: CASRGGTPNGELFF
cdr3_nt: TGTGCCAGTAGGGGAGGCACTCCTAACGGGGAGCTGTTTTTT

j_call: TRBJ2-1
clone_size: NA
v_call: TRBV19
d_call: NA
cdr3_aa: CASRLTGTPVYGGDNEQFF
cdr3_nt: TGTGCCAGTAGGCTGACAGGGACTCCCGTTTATGGGGGTGACAATGAGCAGTTCTTC

j_call: TRBJ2-3
clone_size: NA
v_call: TRBV11-3
d_call: NA
cdr3_aa: CASSLSAGVTQYF
cdr3_nt: TGTGCCAGCAGCTTAAGTGCAGGGGTTACGCAGTATTTT

j_call: TRBJ1-2
clone_size: NA
v_call: TRBV10-3
d_call: NA
cdr3_aa: CAISDSSGGYTF
cdr3_nt: TGTGCCATCAGTGACTCCTCGGGAGGCTACACCTTC

j_call: TRBJ1-5
clone_size: NA
v_call: TRBV19
d_call: NA
cdr3_aa: CASSIESRGFNQPQHF
cdr3_nt: TGTGCCAGTAGTATAGAGAGCAGGGGATTCAATCAGCCCCAGCATTTT

j_call: TRBJ1-5
clone_size: few
v_call: TRBV27
d_call: TRBD1
cdr3_aa: CASSKTGGGNQPQHF
cdr3_nt: TGTGCCAGCAGTAAGACAGGGGGAGGCAATCAGCCCCAGCATTTT

j_call: TRBJ1-1
clone_size: NA
v_call: TRBV27
d_call: NA
cdr3_aa: CASSLSPDTEAFF
cdr3_nt: TGTGCCAGCAGTTTATCCCCGGACACTGAAGCTTTCTTT

j_call: TRBJ2-3
clone_size: NA
v_call: TRBV7-9
d_call: NA
cdr3_aa: CASRRQGTDTQYF
cdr3_nt: TGTGCCAGCAGGAGACAGGGCACAGATACGCAGTATTTT

j_call: TRBJ2-1
clone_size: NA
v_call: TRBV6-5
d_call: NA
cdr3_aa: CASTLSWGVNEQFF
cdr3_nt: TGTGCCAGCACCCTAAGCTGGGGGGTCAATGAGCAGTTCTTC

j_call: TRBJ1-1
clone_size: NA
v_call: TRBV11-2
d_call: TRBD1
cdr3_aa: CASSLFGGTVNTEAFF
cdr3_nt: TGTGCCAGCAGCTTATTTGGTGGGACAGTGAACACTGAAGCTTTCTTT

j_call: TRBJ2-3
clone_size: NA
v_call: TRBV7-9
d_call: TRBD1
cdr3_aa: CASSYGQGVTDTQYF
cdr3_nt: TGTGCCAGCAGCTATGGACAGGGGGTCACAGATACGCAGTATTTT

j_call: TRBJ1-2
clone_size: NA
v_call: TRBV7-2
d_call: NA
cdr3_aa: CASRSRGDYGYTF
cdr3_nt: TGTGCCAGCCGCTCTCGGGGTGACTATGGCTACACCTTC

j_call: TRBJ2-1
clone_size: NA
v_call: TRBV28
d_call: TRBD1
cdr3_aa: CASSWPRDRGTYNEQFF
cdr3_nt: TGTGCCAGCAGTTGGCCCCGGGACAGGGGCACCTACAATGAGCAGTTCTTC

j_call: TRBJ2-3
clone_size: NA
v_call: TRBV5-1
d_call: TRBD2
cdr3_aa: CASSPGGGTASDTQYF
cdr3_nt: TGCGCCAGCAGCCCCGGGGGAGGGACGGCGAGCGATACGCAGTATTTT

j_call: TRBJ1-1
clone_size: few
v_call: TRBV2
d_call: NA
cdr3_aa: CASKGHNTEAFF
cdr3_nt: TGTGCCAGCAAGGGGCATAACACTGAAGCTTTCTTT

j_call: TRBJ1-3
clone_size: NA
v_call: TRBV11-3
d_call: NA
cdr3_aa: CASSPRWGQGNTIYF
cdr3_nt: TGTGCCAGCAGCCCCCGATGGGGGCAAGGAAACACCATATATTTT

j_call: TRBJ1-5
clone_size: NA
v_call: TRBV28
d_call: NA
cdr3_aa: CASLGQGLQPQHF
cdr3_nt: TGTGCCAGCCTCGGGCAGGGGCTTCAGCCCCAGCATTTT

j_call: TRBJ1-2
clone_size: once
v_call: TRBV24-1
d_call: NA
cdr3_aa: CATSDLSGNYGYTF
cdr3_nt: TGTGCCACCAGTGATTTGTCGGGGAACTATGGCTACACCTTC

j_call: TRBJ1-1
clone_size: NA
v_call: TRBV5-1
d_call: NA
cdr3_aa: CASSLALSLNTEAFF
cdr3_nt: TGCGCCAGCAGCTTGGCTCTCAGCCTGAACACTGAAGCTTTCTTT

j_call: TRBJ2-7
clone_size: NA
v_call: TRBV15
d_call: NA
cdr3_aa: CATSRVDGEQYF
cdr3_nt: TGTGCCACCAGCAGAGTGGACGGGGAGCAGTACTTC

j_call: TRBJ2-1
clone_size: NA
v_call: TRBV5-6
d_call: TRBD2
cdr3_aa: CASSRSGTSGITQFF
cdr3_nt: TGTGCCAGCAGCAGGTCCGGGACTAGCGGGATTACGCAGTTCTTC

j_call: TRBJ1-6
clone_size: once
v_call: TRBV27
d_call: NA
cdr3_aa: CASSLGQGGSPLHF
cdr3_nt: TGTGCCAGCAGTTTAGGCCAGGGCGGATCACCCCTCCACTTT

j_call: TRBJ1-5
clone_size: medium-sized
v_call: TRBV3-1/TRBV3-2
d_call: NA
cdr3_aa: CASSQARGNQPQHF
cdr3_nt: TGTGCCAGCAGCCAAGCAAGGGGAAATCAGCCCCAGCATTTT

j_call: TRBJ2-6
clone_size: once
v_call: TRBV19
d_call: NA
cdr3_aa: CASSIWRGAGANVLTF
cdr3_nt: TGTGCCAGTAGTATATGGAGGGGCGCTGGGGCCAACGTCCTGACTTTC

j_call: TRBJ2-7
clone_size: NA
v_call: TRBV7-2
d_call: TRBD2
cdr3_aa: CASSLDASGTPYEQYF
cdr3_nt: TGTGCCAGCAGCTTGGATGCTAGCGGGACCCCCTACGAGCAGTACTTC

j_call: TRBJ2-3
clone_size: NA
v_call: TRBV5-1
d_call: NA
cdr3_aa: CASLQGTSTDTQYF
cdr3_nt: TGCGCCAGTCTACAGGGGACTAGCACAGATACGCAGTATTTT

j_call: TRBJ2-2
clone_size: NA
v_call: TRBV5-5
d_call: NA
cdr3_aa: CASSLRGSGELFF
cdr3_nt: TGTGCCAGCAGCTTGAGAGGGTCAGGGGAGCTGTTTTTT

j_call: TRBJ2-7
clone_size: NA
v_call: TRBV28
d_call: NA
cdr3_aa: CASSTSGPSYEQYF
cdr3_nt: TGTGCCAGCAGTACGAGCGGGCCTAGCTACGAGCAGTACTTC

j_call: TRBJ2-3
clone_size: few
v_call: TRBV7-2
d_call: TRBD1
cdr3_aa: CASSLGQGGTDTQYF
cdr3_nt: TGTGCCAGCAGCTTGGGACAGGGAGGAACAGATACGCAGTATTTT

j_call: TRBJ2-5
clone_size: NA
v_call: TRBV29-1
d_call: NA
cdr3_aa: CSVVEGTETQYF
cdr3_nt: TGCAGCGTTGTTGAGGGGACGGAGACCCAGTACTTC

j_call: TRBJ2-1
clone_size: NA
v_call: TRBV7-2
d_call: NA
cdr3_aa: CASSLPGVWNEQFF
cdr3_nt: TGTGCCAGCAGCCTCCCAGGGGTTTGGAATGAGCAGTTCTTC

j_call: TRBJ2-1
clone_size: once
v_call: TRBV9
d_call: TRBD1
cdr3_aa: CASSGTGTVVFNEQFF
cdr3_nt: TGTGCCAGCAGCGGAACCGGGACAGTAGTTTTTAATGAGCAGTTCTTC

j_call: TRBJ2-1
clone_size: NA
v_call: TRBV5-5
d_call: NA
cdr3_aa: CASSLADGSSSYNEQFF
cdr3_nt: TGTGCCAGCAGCTTGGCCGACGGATCGAGCTCCTACAATGAGCAGTTCTTC

j_call: TRBJ1-6
clone_size: NA
v_call: TRBV27
d_call: NA
cdr3_aa: CASSSPGNSPLHF
cdr3_nt: TGTGCCAGTTCGTCACCGGGGAATTCACCCCTCCACTTT

j_call: TRBJ1-5
clone_size: few
v_call: TRBV12-1
d_call: NA
cdr3_aa: CASSLPGTALNQPQHF
cdr3_nt: TGTGCCAGCAGCTTACCCGGGACAGCATTAAATCAGCCCCAGCATTTT

j_call: TRBJ1-4
clone_size: NA
v_call: TRBV4-1
d_call: NA
cdr3_aa: CASSLQARAEKLFF
cdr3_nt: TGCGCCAGCAGTCTTCAAGCCCGAGCGGAAAAACTGTTTTTT

j_call: TRBJ1-1
clone_size: NA
v_call: TRBV19
d_call: NA
cdr3_aa: CASSTGDQMNTEAFF
cdr3_nt: TGTGCCAGTAGTACCGGTGACCAAATGAACACTGAAGCTTTCTTT

j_call: TRBJ2-5
clone_size: NA
v_call: TRBV11-2
d_call: TRBD1
cdr3_aa: CASSYRTGWETQYF
cdr3_nt: TGTGCCAGCAGCTACAGGACAGGCTGGGAGACCCAGTACTTC

j_call: TRBJ2-1
clone_size: NA
v_call: TRBV5-1
d_call: NA
cdr3_aa: CASSVGGDEQFF
cdr3_nt: TGCGCCAGCAGTGTAGGGGGAGATGAGCAGTTCTTC

j_call: TRBJ1-1
clone_size: NA
v_call: TRBV20-1
d_call: NA
cdr3_aa: CSAKEDAEAFF
cdr3_nt: TGCAGTGCAAAGGAGGATGCTGAAGCTTTCTTT